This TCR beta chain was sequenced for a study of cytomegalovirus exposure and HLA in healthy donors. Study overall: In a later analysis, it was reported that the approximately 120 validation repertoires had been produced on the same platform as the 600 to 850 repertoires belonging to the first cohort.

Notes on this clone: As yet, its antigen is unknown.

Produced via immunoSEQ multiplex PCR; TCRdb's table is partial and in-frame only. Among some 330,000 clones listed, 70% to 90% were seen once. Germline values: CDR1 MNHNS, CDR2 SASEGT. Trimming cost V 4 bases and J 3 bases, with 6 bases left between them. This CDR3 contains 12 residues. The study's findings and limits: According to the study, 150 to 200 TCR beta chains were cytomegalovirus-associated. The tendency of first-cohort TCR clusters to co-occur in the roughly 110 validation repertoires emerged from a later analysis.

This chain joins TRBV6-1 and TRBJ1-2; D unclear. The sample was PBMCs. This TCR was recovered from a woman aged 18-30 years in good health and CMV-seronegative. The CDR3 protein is CASSVSDYGYTF. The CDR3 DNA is TGTGCCAGCAGTGTTTCAGACTATGGCTACACCTTC.